A selection of T cell receptor beta chains follows, all from one sample in a study of T cell changes during pregnancy in multiple sclerosis. The data were produced by immunoSEQ multiplex PCR, yet TCRdb's version contains in-frame clones alone and is incomplete. The sample consists of some 110,000 clones, approximately 90% of them appearing once. The source was peripheral blood, collected in the third trimester of pregnancy. These TCRs come from a female donor with multiple sclerosis, enrolled in a pregnancy study. CDR3s include the opening cysteine and the closing phenylalanine or tryptophan. A D gene is named only where the DNA matches it firmly.

d_gene: -; j_gene: TRBJ2-1; v_gene: TRBV15; len: 13; CDR3aa: CATSRDTYNEQFF; CDR3nt: TGTGCCACCAGCAGAGACACTTACAATGAGCAGTTCTTC
d_gene: -; j_gene: TRBJ1-1; v_gene: TRBV5-6; len: 12; CDR3aa: CASSAGLTEAFF; CDR3nt: TGTGCCAGCAGCGCCGGGTTGACTGAAGCTTTCTTT
d_gene: -; j_gene: TRBJ1-6; v_gene: TRBV2; len: 16; CDR3aa: CASSEIGRGGNSPLHF; CDR3nt: TGTGCCAGCAGTGAAATCGGCAGGGGTGGTAATTCACCCCTCCACTTT
d_gene: TRBD1; j_gene: TRBJ2-7; v_gene: TRBV19; len: 15; CDR3aa: CASSSSRDRGLEQYF; CDR3nt: TGTGCCAGTAGTTCGAGCCGGGACAGGGGACTCGAGCAGTACTTC
d_gene: -; j_gene: TRBJ1-5; v_gene: TRBV10-3; len: 16; CDR3aa: CAISESAAGENQPQHF; CDR3nt: TGTGCCATCAGTGAGTCAGCAGCTGGGGAGAATCAGCCCCAGCATTTT
d_gene: -; j_gene: TRBJ1-1; v_gene: TRBV5-1; len: 12; CDR3aa: CASSLEPHVAFF; CDR3nt: TGCGCCAGCAGCTTGGAACCACACGTAGCTTTCTTT
d_gene: -; j_gene: TRBJ2-3; v_gene: TRBV29-1; len: 13; CDR3aa: CSVVQALLDTQYF; CDR3nt: TGCAGCGTTGTACAGGCACTGCTGGATACGCAGTATTTT
d_gene: -; j_gene: TRBJ2-7; v_gene: TRBV5-4; len: 15; CDR3aa: CASSDRTGSSYEQYF; CDR3nt: TGTGCCAGCAGCGATCGAACGGGATCTTCCTACGAGCAGTACTTC
d_gene: TRBD2; j_gene: TRBJ2-3; v_gene: TRBV10-3; len: 13; CDR3aa: CAIYSGGQDTQYF; CDR3nt: TGTGCCATCTACAGCGGGGGTCAGGATACGCAGTATTTT
d_gene: -; j_gene: TRBJ1-4; v_gene: TRBV19; len: 15; CDR3aa: CASSREGDLGEKLFF; CDR3nt: TGTGCCAGTAGCCGCGAGGGCGATTTGGGGGAAAAACTGTTTTTT
d_gene: -; j_gene: TRBJ2-7; v_gene: TRBV6-1; len: 13; CDR3aa: CASSVQFRYEQYF; CDR3nt: TGTGCCAGCAGTGTCCAGTTTCGATACGAGCAGTACTTC